What follows are 9 T cell receptor beta chains derived from one specimen sequenced in a study of metastatic and nonmetastatic thyroid tumors (dated by TCRdb to the early 2020s). Before undergoing thyroid surgery, none of the patients had been given any kind of treatment. The library was obtained by PCR. Sequencing took place on an Illumina HiSeq 4000. TCRdb cleaned the public reads at Q25 with fastp, built clones with MiXCR and kept in-frame beta chains. The sample table records about 59,000 clones; around 15% of these occur just once. The top ten hold roughly a tenth of the sample. The sample was blood. Source of these receptors: a male donor with papillary thyroid cancer or a benign thyroid nodule (not recorded which). Some clones in this sample may be carry-over from other donors' samples.

This clone was seen more than once but under ten times. This may come from a read error, since a much larger clone is one base off. The CDR3 here is CATSDLGQGGTQHF. The CDR3 DNA is TGTGCCACCAGTGATTTGGGACAGGGGGGGACCCAGCATTTT. The gene calls are TRBV24-1 and TRBJ1-5; 10 nucleotides agree with TRBD1. Germline CDR1 and CDR2: KGHDR and SFDVKD. J lost 11 bases, V lost 0 bases, and 3 bases had no gene match. The CDR3 spans 14 residues.

The rearrangement uses TRBV30 and TRBJ1-1, with D hard to call. Germline V gene data show CDR1 as GTSNPN and CDR2 as SVGIG (reference sequence). V was clipped by 0 bases and J by 6 bases, with 17 bases between them. CDR3 length equals 15 residues. CDR3 in DNA: TGTGCCTGGAGTGTACGGAAGGGAGGTATCGCTGAAGCTTTCTTT. Translating gives CAWSVRKGGIAEAFF.

This clone occurred many times. This chain connects TRBV6-1 to TRBJ2-2; TRBD2 aligns across 8 bases. The V gene's germline CDR1 is MNHNS and CDR2 SASEGT. V lost 7 bases to trimming and J lost 3 bases; unmatched junction nucleotides: 10. The CDR3 contains 16 residues. The CDR3 here is CASTAGGSWDTGELFF. CDR3 sequence (DNA): TGTGCCAGCACTGCGGGAGGCTCGTGGGACACCGGGGAGCTGTTTTTT.

In its sample, this clone was seen once. Just one base apart from a much larger clone, this may be a read error. V usage is TRBV20-1 and J usage is TRBJ2-5, with D possibly being TRBD1 or TRBD2 (6 bases each). With 0 bases removed from V and 5 bases from J, the gap between germline ends came to 19 bases. The CDR3 totals 16 residues. Germline V gives CDR1 DFQATT, CDR2 SNEGSKA (reference sequence). CDR3 DNA: TGCAGTGCTAGAGATCCCCGAGTGGGGGCGGGGGAGACCCAGTACTTC. Its translation: CSARDPRVGAGETQYF.

This clone was observed at least ten times. V is TRBV18 and J is TRBJ2-5; D is uncertain. This CDR3 region has 13 residues. The V and J ends lost 4 bases and 3 bases respectively, with 9 bases between them. The germline V gene encodes CDR1 KGHSH and CDR2 LQKENI. CDR3 residues: CASSLRREETQYF. The CDR3 coding sequence is TGTGCCAGCTCACTGCGACGAGAAGAGACCCAGTACTTC.

At least ten counts were recorded for this clone. The chain employs TRBV6-1 and TRBJ2-1; 12 bases agree with TRBD1. Germline-derived CDR1 and CDR2 are MNHNS and SASEGT. The CDR3 loop spans 14 amino acids. Trimming at V came to 7 bases and at J to 5 bases, leaving 3 bases not matched to a gene. The CDR3 region is CASTRDRGHNEQFF. The CDR3 DNA reads as TGTGCCAGCACCCGGGACAGGGGGCACAATGAGCAGTTCTTC.

At least ten counts were recorded for this clone. This clone may be a read error of a much larger clone one base away. CDR3 bases: TGTGCCAGCACTCCCGGGGATGGGGGCTACACCTTC. As protein: CASTPGDGGYTF. The chain combines TRBV28 with TRBJ1-2; no reliable D call. CDR3 length: 12 residues. Germline values: CDR1 MDHEN, CDR2 SYDVKM. Trimming removed 7 bases from V and 8 bases from J, with 14 bases in between.

This clone was recorded at least ten times. CDR3 in amino acids: CASSEDRGSSYEQYF. The CDR3 DNA reads TGTGCCAGCAGTGAAGATCGCGGAAGCTCCTACGAGCAGTACTTC. The V call is TRBV6-1, the J call TRBJ2-7, with D unresolved. Per the germline V gene, CDR1 is MNHNS and CDR2 is SASEGT. Trimming removed 1 base at V and 0 bases at J, with 10 bases between. The CDR3 covers 15 residues.

This clone was observed a handful of times. A much larger clone differs from this one at a single base, so this may be a read error. For the CDR3, the DNA is TGCGCCAGCAGGCTATCGAGAACCTACGAGCAGTACTTC. It specifies CASRLSRTYEQYF. J is TRBJ2-7 and V is TRBV5-1; D is unclear. The CDR3 is 13 residues long. CDR1 and CDR2 from the germline V gene are SGHRS and YFSETQ. V was shortened by 5 bases and J by 2 bases, with 11 bases between the two germline ends. The entire variable domain, with the rest obtained from reference TRBV5-1 and TRBJ2-7, is as follows: KAGVTQTPRYLIKTRGQQVTLSCSPISGHRSVSWYQQTPGQGLQFLFEYFSETQRNKGNFPGRFSGRQFSNSRSEMNVSTLELGDSALYLCASRLSRTYEQYFGPGTRLTVT.